The 17 T cell receptor beta chains in this list originate from one sample, sequenced in a study of molecular identifiers for immune sequencing clone quantification (dated by TCRdb to the late 2010s). The library was prepared using PCR. The data were produced on a NextSeq 500. TCRdb redid the processing of the public reads, applying fastp at Q25 and MiXCR, and retained in-frame beta chains. Every CDR3 protein is listed once, alongside the most common genes and DNA of its rows. The sample profile shows about half a million distinct CDR3 sequences; roughly 26% of them were found once. Clones ranked in the top ten supply around 0.79% of the sample. The sample comprised naive CD8+ T cells from blood, with Jurkat cell RNA spiked in. The cell subset or site label on this specimen signifies: FACS-sorted CD8+CD4-CCR7+CD45RA+ naive T cells. The receptors derive from a human donor in good health. Some libraries in this study had Jurkat cell RNA spiked in.

This clonotype occurred many times. The chain links TRBV5-4 to TRBJ1-2, with D perhaps matching TRBD1 (5 bases). The germline V gene encodes CDR1 SGHNT and CDR2 YYREEE (reference sequence). The CDR3 totals 17 residues. V lost 0 bases to trimming and J lost 0 bases, with 15 bases between them. Written as DNA, the CDR3 is TGTGCCAGCAGCTTGGCATCAGGGACCCAAGCTAACTATGGCTACACCTTC. Amino acids: CASSLASGTQANYGYTF.

This clonotype was observed many times. This rearrangement joins TRBV7-2 to TRBJ2-7; possibly TRBD1 for D (7 bases). Germline loops: CDR1 SGHTA, CDR2 FQGNSA. The CDR3 is 14 amino acids. V was clipped by 2 bases and J by 3 bases, with 11 bases between them. As DNA, the CDR3 is TGTGCCAGCAGCTTACCAGGGGGGCACTACGAGCAGTACTTC. It encodes CASSLPGGHYEQYF.

This clonotype was counted ten times or more. Lacking the conserved final phenylalanine or tryptophan, this CDR3 likely reflects a read error. The DNA is left out, because the CDR3 cannot be placed on it with certainty; the CDR3 is given as TCRdb lists it. The chain employs TRBV20-1 and TRBJ1-1. Germline-derived CDR1 and CDR2 are DFQATT and SNEGSKA (reference sequence). Inclusive of both ends, the CDR3 amounts to 12 amino acids. Here the CDR3 reads CSARALLRASDG.

This chain uses TRBV19 with TRBJ2-2; 10 bases map to TRBD2. Germline lookup yields CDR1 LNHDA and CDR2 SQIVND (reference sequence). CDR3 length equals 16 residues. V shed 2 bases, J shed 4 bases, and the junction held 4 bases outside the gene matches. The CDR3 nucleotides read TGTGCCAGTAGTATAAGCCTAGCGGGGGTCACCGGGGAGCTGTTTTTT. Protein: CASSISLAGVTGELFF.

The chain carries TRBV19 and TRBJ1-1, with D possibly TRBD1 on 6 matching bases. Germline V lookup: CDR1 LNHDA, CDR2 SQIVND (reference sequence). This CDR3 spans 11 amino acids. With 6 bases removed from V and 6 bases from J, the gap between germline ends came to 8 bases. CDR3 nucleotide sequence: TGTGCCAGTAGCGGACAGCCTGAAGCTTTCTTT. Protein sequence: CASSGQPEAFF.

This clonotype was observed at least ten times. V usage is TRBV7-2 and J usage is TRBJ2-2; the D is unclear. V gave up 5 bases and J gave up 5 bases, with 9 bases separating them. Germline V lookup: CDR1 SGHTA, CDR2 FQGNSA. The CDR3 loop spans 13 amino acids. CDR3 nucleotide sequence: TGTGCCAGCAGCCTATACGAGACCGGGGAGCTGTTTTTT. Translation: CASSLYETGELFF.

This clonotype was observed many times. The chain employs TRBV20-1 and TRBJ1-5, with 10 bases lining up with TRBD1. The CDR3 sequence is 14 residues long. CDR1 and CDR2 (germline): DFQATT, SNEGSKA (reference sequence). The trim removed 5 bases at V and 6 bases at J, leaving 7 bases unmatched. The CDR3 DNA is TGCAGTGCTCGCGACAGGGGGCAGGGTCAGCCCCAGCATTTT. It translates to CSARDRGQGQPQHF.

The genes are TRBV29-1 and TRBJ2-2, with D perhaps matching TRBD1 or TRBD2 (5 bases each). This CDR3 has 14 amino acids. Trimming removed 6 bases at V and 1 base at J, with 12 bases between. Germline loops: CDR1 SQVTM, CDR2 ANQGSEA. The CDR3 loop reads CSVLGVLNTGELFF. The CDR3 DNA reads as TGCAGCGTGCTGGGGGTTCTGAACACCGGGGAGCTGTTTTTT.

With respect to this clonotype: At one boundary the junction diverges from the germline segment, which might be a read error. The chain is built from TRBV4-3 and TRBJ2-1; TRBD1 matches 10 bases. This CDR3 spans 16 amino acids. Germline loops: CDR1 LGHNA, CDR2 YSLEER. CDR3 residues: CASSQDRTGGVNEQLF. DNA for the CDR3: TGCGCCAGCAGCCAAGACCGGACAGGGGGTGTCAATGAGCAGCTCTTC.

This clonotype was recorded many times. The chain is built from TRBV6-5 and TRBJ2-7; D gene ambiguous. Trimming took 2 bases from V and 2 from J, leaving 10 bases between them. CDR1 is MNHEY and CDR2 is SVGAGI in the germline V gene. CDR3 size: 14 residues. The CDR3 DNA reads TGTGCCAGCAGTTACCTAGGGCCTGCCTACGAGCAGTACTTC. Its translation: CASSYLGPAYEQYF.

This clonotype was picked up one time. At one of its ends the junction is not consistent with the germline gene, which may arise from a read error. V is TRBV4-3 and J is TRBJ2-3; tentative D call: TRBD1 (5 bases). Germline CDR1 reads LGHNA; CDR2 reads YSLEER. The CDR3 consists of 14 residues. CDR3 protein: CASSQGSGSDMQYF. The CDR3 nucleotides read TGCGCCAGCAGCCAAGGTTCAGGGTCAGATATGCAGTATTTT.

Comment on this clonotype: Its ends do not fully match the called genes, so a read error is possible. The chain links TRBV24-1 to TRBJ2-2; perhaps TRBD1 as D (6 bases). Germline CDR1 KGHDR, CDR2 SFDVKD. CDR3 length equals 12 residues. For the CDR3, the DNA is TGTGCCACCAGGGGGGACACCGAGGAGCTGTTTTTT. Its protein product is CATRGDTEELFF.

Worth noting for this clonotype: Just one base apart from a much larger clone, this may be a read error. This chain links TRBV7-9 with TRBJ1-4, with TRBD1 matching over 9 bases. The junction had 13 bases not matched to a gene; V was cut back by 8 bases and J by 6 bases. Germline V gene data show CDR1 as SEHNR and CDR2 as FQNEAQ (reference sequence). The CDR3 spans 16 residues. The CDR3 nucleotides are TGTGCCAGCGGATTAACAGGGGGCAACCTGGATGAAAAACTGTTTTTT. As protein: CASGLTGGNLDEKLFF.

This clonotype was observed a few times. In nucleotides, the CDR3 is TGCAGTGCTGCCCCGGGACTAGCGGGTGGGGAGCAGTACTTC. Amino acids: CSAAPGLAGGEQYF. The rearrangement uses TRBV20-1 and TRBJ2-7; TRBD2 aligns across 12 bases. J was trimmed by 7 bases and V by 5 bases; bases with no gene match: 9. The germline CDR1 and CDR2 sequences are DFQATT and SNEGSKA (reference sequence). The CDR3 runs to 14 residues.

Notes on this clonotype: One base away lies a much larger clone, so this may be a sequencing read error. The CDR3 end shows no conserved phenylalanine or tryptophan, and so a read error is likely. The chain combines TRBV20-1 with TRBJ1-4, with TRBD1 matching over 7 bases. This CDR3 region has 14 residues. Germline V CDR1 and CDR2: DFQATT, SNEGSKA (reference sequence). The J segment lost 0 bases and the V segment lost 5 bases, leaving 3 bases of the junction unmatched. The CDR3 nucleotides read TGCAGTGCTGAGGGGGCAGCAACTAATGAAAAACTGTTTCTT. Translated, it gives CSAEGAATNEKLFL.

This clonotype was detected once. With a much larger clone just one base away, this may be a read error. The chain links TRBV9 to TRBJ1-3, with D unclear. CDR1 and CDR2 from the germline V gene are SGDLS and YYNGEE. The CDR3 spans 12 residues. DNA for the CDR3: TGTGCCAGCAGCGGTGATGGAAACACCGTATATTTT. Protein sequence: CASSGDGNTVYF.

J is TRBJ2-7 and V is TRBV4-2, with D unresolved. The V end was cut by 0 bases, the J end by 6 bases, with 12 bases between. Germline CDR1 reads LGHNA; CDR2 reads YNFKEQ. CDR3 size: 14 residues. The DNA of the CDR3 is TGTGCCAGCAGCCAAGACCCAGGTCCCTCCGAGCAGTACTTC. It is translated as CASSQDPGPSEQYF.